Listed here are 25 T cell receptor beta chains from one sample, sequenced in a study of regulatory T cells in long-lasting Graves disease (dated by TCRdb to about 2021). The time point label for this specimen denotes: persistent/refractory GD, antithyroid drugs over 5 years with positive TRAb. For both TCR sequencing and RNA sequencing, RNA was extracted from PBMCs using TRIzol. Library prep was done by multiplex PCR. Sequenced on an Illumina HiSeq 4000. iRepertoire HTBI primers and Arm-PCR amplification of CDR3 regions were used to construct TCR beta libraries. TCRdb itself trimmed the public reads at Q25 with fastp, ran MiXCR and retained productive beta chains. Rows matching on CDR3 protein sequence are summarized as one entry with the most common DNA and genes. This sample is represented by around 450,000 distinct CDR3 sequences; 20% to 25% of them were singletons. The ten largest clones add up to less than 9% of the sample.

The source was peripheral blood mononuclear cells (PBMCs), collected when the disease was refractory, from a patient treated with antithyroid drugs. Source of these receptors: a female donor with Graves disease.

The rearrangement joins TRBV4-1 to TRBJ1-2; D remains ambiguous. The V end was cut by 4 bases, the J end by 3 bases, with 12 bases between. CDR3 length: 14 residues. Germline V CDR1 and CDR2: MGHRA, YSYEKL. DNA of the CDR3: TGCGCCAGCAGCCGATCGAGGGCGGACTATGGCTACACCTTC. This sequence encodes CASSRSRADYGYTF.

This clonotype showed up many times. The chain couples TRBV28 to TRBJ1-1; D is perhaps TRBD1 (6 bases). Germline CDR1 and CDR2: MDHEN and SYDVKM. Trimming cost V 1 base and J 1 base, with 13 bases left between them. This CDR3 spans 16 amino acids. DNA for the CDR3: TGTGCCAGCAGTTTATCAGGGGAGGGGAGGAACACTGAAGCTTTCTTT. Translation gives CASSLSGEGRNTEAFF.

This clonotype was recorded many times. DNA of the CDR3: TGTGCCAGCAGTTTAGGTCAGCAGGGGAATGAAAAACTGTTTTTT. It is translated as CASSLGQQGNEKLFF. This chain connects TRBV12-3 or TRBV12-4 to TRBJ1-4, with D perhaps TRBD1 (6 bases). CDR3 length: 15 amino acids. V lost 1 base and J lost 5, with 11 bases in between.

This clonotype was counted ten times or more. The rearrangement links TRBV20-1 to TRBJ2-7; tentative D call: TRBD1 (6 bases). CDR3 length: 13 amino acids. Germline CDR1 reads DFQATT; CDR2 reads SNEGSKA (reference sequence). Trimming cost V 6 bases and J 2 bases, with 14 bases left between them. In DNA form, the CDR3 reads TGCAGTGCCTCGACAGGAGGAACCTACGAGCAGTACTTC. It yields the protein CSASTGGTYEQYF.

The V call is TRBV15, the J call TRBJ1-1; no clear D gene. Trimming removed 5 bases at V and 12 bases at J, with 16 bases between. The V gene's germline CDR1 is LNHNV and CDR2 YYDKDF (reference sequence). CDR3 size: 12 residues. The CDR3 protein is CATSRPLSESFF. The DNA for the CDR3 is TGTGCCACCAGCCGCCCCCTTTCGGAATCTTTCTTT.

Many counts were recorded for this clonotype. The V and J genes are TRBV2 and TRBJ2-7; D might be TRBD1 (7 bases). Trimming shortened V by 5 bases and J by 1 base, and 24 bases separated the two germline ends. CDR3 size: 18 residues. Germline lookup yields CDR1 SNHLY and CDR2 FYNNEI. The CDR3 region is CASSLLKTVQGGSYEQYF. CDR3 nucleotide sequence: TGTGCCAGCAGTCTCTTAAAGACGGTTCAGGGGGGTTCCTACGAGCAGTACTTC.

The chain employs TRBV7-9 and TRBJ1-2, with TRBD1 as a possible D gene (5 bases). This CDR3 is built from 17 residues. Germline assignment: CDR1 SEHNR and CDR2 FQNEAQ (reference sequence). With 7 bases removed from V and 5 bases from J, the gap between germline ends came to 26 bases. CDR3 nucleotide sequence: TGTGCCAGCATCCCGGTGGGGGTCCTAGGAAGTGGGTATGGCTACACCTTC. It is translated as CASIPVGVLGSGYGYTF.

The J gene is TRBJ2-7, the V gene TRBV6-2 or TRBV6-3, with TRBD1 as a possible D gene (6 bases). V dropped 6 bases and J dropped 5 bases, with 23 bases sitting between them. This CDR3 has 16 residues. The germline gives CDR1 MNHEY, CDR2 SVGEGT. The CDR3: CASRARTGTREDEQYF. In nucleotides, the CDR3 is TGTGCCAGCAGGGCAAGAACAGGGACCCGAGAGGACGAGCAGTACTTC.

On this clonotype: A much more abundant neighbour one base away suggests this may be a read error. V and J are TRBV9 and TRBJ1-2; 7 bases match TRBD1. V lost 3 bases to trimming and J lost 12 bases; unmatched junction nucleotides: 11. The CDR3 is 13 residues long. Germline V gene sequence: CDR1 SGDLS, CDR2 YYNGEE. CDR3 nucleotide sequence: TGTGCCAGCAGCGCACCGACAGGGAGCGGCCACACCTTC. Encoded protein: CASSAPTGSGHTF.

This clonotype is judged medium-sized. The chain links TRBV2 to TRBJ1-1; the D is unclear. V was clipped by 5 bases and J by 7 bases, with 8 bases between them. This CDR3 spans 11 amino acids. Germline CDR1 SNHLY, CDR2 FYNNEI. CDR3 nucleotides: TGTGCCAGCAGTCAGTCTGATGAAGCTTTCTTT. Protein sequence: CASSQSDEAFF.

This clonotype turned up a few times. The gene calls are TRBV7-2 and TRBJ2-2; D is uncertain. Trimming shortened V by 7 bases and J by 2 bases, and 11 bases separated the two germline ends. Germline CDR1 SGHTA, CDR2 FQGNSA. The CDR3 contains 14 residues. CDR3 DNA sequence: TGTGCCAGCACCCCGTCACTCAACACCGGGGAGCTGTTTTTT. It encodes CASTPSLNTGELFF.

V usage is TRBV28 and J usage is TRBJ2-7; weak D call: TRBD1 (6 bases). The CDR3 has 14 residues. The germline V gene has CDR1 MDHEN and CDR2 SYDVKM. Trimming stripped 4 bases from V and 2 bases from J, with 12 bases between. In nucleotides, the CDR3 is TGTGCCAGCAGTTCTGCGTCAGGGGCCTACGAGCAGTACTTC. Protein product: CASSSASGAYEQYF. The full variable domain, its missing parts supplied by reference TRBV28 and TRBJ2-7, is DVKVTQSSRYLVKRTGEKVFLECVQDMDHENMFWYRQDPGLGLRLIYFSYDVKMKEKGDIPEGYSVSREKKERFSLILESASTNQTSMYLCASSSASGAYEQYFGPGTRLTVT.

CDR3 nucleotides: TGTGCCAGCAGTAGGAGACCTGGGAGGGCCGGAACCGGGGAGCTGTTTTTT. It codes for CASSRRPGRAGTGELFF. The chain links TRBV27 to TRBJ2-2; TRBD2 aligns across 7 bases. The CDR3 has 17 amino acids. After removal of 5 bases from V and 5 bases from J, the junction contained 14 bases not matched to a gene. CDR1 is MNHEY and CDR2 is SMNVEV in the germline V gene (reference sequence).

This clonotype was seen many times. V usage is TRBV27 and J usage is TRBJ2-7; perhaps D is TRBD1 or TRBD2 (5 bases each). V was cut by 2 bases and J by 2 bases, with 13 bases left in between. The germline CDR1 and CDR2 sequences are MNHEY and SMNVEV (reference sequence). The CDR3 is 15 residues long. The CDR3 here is CASSLKGTTTYEQYF. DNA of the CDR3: TGTGCCAGCAGTTTAAAGGGGACGACGACCTACGAGCAGTACTTC.

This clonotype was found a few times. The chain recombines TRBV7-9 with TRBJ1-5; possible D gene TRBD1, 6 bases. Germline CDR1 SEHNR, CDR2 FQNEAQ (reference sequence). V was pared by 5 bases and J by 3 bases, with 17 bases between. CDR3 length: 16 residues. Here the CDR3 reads CASSPDGRGVNQPQHF. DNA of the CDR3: TGTGCCAGCAGCCCAGACGGCAGGGGCGTCAATCAGCCCCAGCATTTT. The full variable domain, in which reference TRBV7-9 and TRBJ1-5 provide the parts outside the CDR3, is DTGVSQNPRHKITKRGQNVTFRCDPISEHNRLYWYRQTLGQGPEFLTYFQNEAQLEKSRLLSDRFSAERPKGSFSTLEIQRTEQGDSAMYLCASSPDGRGVNQPQHFGDGTRLSIL.

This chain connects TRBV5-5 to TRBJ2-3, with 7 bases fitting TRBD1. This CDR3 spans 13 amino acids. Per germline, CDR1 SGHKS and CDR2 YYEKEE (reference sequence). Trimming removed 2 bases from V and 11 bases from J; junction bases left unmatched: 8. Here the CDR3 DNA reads TGTGCCAGCAGCTTAATTATAGGGGGCGAGCAGTATTTT. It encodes CASSLIIGGEQYF.

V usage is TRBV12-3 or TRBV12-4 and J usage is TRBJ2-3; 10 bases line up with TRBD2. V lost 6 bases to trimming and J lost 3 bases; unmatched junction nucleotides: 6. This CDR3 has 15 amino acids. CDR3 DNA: TGTGCCAGCAGCCGACTAGCGGGTAAAACAGATACGCAGTATTTT. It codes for CASSRLAGKTDTQYF.

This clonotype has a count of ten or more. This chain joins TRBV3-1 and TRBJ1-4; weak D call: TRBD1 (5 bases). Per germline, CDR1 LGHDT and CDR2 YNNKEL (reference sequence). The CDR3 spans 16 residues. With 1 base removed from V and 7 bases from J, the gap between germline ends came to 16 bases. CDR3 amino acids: CASSQVARAWSEKLFF. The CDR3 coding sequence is TGTGCCAGCAGCCAAGTGGCCAGGGCCTGGTCTGAAAAACTGTTTTTT.

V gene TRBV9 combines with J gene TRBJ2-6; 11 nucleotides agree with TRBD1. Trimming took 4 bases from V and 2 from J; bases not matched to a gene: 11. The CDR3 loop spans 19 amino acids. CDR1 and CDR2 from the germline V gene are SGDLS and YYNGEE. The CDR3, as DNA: TGTGCCAGCAGCCTCGACTTTCGGACAGGGGGCGCTGGGGCCAACGTCCTGACTTTC. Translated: CASSLDFRTGGAGANVLTF. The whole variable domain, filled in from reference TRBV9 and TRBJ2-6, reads DSGVTQTPKHLITATGQRVTLRCSPRSGDLSVYWYQQSLDQGLQFLIQYYNGEERAKGNILERFSAQQFPDLHSELNLSSLELGDSALYFCASSLDFRTGGAGANVLTFGAGSRLTVL.

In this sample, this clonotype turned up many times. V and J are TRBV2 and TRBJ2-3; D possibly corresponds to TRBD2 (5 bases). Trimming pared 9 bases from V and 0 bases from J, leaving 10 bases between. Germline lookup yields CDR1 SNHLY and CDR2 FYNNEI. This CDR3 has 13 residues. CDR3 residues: CASFGSSTDTQYF. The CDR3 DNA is TGTGCCAGTTTTGGGAGTAGCACAGATACGCAGTATTTT.

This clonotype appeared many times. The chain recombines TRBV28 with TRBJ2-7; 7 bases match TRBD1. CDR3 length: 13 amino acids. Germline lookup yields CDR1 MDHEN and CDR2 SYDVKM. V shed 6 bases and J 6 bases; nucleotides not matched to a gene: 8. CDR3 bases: TGTGCCAGCAGCCCGACAGGGTCCAGCGAGCAGTACTTC. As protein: CASSPTGSSEQYF.

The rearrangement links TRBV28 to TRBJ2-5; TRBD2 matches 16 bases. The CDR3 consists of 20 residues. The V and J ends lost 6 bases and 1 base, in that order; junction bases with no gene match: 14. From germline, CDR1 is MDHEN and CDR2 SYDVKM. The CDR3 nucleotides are TGTGCCAGCAGACAGGCCCCGGGACTAGCGGGAGGGTCTATCCAAGAGACCCAGTACTTC. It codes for CASRQAPGLAGGSIQETQYF.

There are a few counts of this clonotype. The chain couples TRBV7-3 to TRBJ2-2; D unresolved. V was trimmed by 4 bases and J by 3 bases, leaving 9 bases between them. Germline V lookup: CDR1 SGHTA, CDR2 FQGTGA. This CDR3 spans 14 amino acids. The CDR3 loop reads CASSSDRDTGELFF. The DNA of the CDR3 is TGTGCCAGCAGCTCGGACCGGGACACCGGGGAGCTGTTTTTT.

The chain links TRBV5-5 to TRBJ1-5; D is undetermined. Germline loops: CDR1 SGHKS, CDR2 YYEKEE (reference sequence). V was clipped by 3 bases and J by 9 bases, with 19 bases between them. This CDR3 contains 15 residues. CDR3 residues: CASSSEPRWGRPQHF. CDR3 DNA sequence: TGTGCCAGCAGCTCGGAGCCGCGGTGGGGAAGGCCCCAGCATTTT.

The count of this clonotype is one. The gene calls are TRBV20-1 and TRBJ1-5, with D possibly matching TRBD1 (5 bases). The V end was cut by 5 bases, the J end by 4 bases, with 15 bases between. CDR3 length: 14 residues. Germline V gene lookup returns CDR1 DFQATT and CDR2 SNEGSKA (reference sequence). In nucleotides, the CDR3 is TGCAGTGCTCTATTCGGGGGGGGTAATCAGCCCCAGCATTTT. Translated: CSALFGGGNQPQHF.